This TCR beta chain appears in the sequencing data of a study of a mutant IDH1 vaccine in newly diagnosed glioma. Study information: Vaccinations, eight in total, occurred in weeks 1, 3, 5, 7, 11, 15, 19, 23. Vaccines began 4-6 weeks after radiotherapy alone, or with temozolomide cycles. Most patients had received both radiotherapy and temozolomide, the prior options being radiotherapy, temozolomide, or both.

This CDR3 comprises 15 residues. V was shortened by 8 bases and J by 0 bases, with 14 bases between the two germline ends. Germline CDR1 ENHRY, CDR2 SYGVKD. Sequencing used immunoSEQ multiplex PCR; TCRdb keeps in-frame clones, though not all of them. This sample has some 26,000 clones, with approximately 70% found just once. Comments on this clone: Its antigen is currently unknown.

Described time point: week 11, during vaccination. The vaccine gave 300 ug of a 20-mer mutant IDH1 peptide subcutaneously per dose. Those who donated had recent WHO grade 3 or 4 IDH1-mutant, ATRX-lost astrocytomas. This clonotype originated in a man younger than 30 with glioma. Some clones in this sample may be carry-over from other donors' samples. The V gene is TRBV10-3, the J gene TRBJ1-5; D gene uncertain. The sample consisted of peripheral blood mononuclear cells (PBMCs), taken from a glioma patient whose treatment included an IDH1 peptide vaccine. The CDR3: CAIDNGPYSNQPQHF. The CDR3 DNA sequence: TGTGCCATCGACAACGGCCCATATAGCAATCAGCCCCAGCATTTT.